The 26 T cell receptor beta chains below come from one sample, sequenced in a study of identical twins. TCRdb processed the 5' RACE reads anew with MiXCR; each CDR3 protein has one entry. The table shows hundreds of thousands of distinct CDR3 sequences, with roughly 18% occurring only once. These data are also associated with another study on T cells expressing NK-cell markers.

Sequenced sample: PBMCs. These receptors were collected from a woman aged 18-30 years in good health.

The CDR3 nucleotides are TGTGCCAGCAGTCCTATCAGGGGGTCCGTTTCGATGAACACTGAAGCTTTCTTT. Translated, it gives CASSPIRGSVSMNTEAFF. The chain couples TRBV12-3 or TRBV12-4 to TRBJ1-1; TRBD1 matches 7 bases. This CDR3 has 18 residues. Trimming at V came to 5 bases and at J to 0 bases, leaving 15 bases not matched to a gene.

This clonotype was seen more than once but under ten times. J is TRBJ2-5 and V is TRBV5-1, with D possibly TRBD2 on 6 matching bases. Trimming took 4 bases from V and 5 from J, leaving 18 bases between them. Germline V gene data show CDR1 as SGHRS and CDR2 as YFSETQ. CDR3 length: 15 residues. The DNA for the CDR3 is TGCGCCAGCAGCAGGGACGGGACTGCCTCGGAGACCCAGTACTTC. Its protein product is CASSRDGTASETQYF.

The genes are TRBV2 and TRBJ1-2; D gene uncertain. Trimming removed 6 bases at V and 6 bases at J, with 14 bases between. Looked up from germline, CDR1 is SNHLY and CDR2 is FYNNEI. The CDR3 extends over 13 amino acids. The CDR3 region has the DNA TGTGCCAGCAGCGAACGGGATTGGGATGGCTACACCTTC. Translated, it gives CASSERDWDGYTF.

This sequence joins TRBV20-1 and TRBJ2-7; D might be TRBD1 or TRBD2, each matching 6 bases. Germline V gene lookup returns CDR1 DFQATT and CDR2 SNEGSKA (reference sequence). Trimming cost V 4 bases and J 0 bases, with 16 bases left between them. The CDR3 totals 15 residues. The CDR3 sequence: CSANPGAGSSYEQYF. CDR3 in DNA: TGCAGTGCTAACCCGGGGGCCGGGAGCTCCTACGAGCAGTACTTC.

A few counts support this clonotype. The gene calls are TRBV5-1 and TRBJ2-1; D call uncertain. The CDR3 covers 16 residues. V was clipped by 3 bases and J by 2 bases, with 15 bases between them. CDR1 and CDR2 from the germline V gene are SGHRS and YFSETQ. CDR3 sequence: CASSWAWREAYNEQFF. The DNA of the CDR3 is TGCGCCAGCAGCTGGGCCTGGCGCGAAGCCTACAATGAGCAGTTCTTC.

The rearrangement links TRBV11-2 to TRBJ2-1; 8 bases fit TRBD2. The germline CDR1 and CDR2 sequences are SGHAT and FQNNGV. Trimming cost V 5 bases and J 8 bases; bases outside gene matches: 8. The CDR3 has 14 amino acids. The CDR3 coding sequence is TGTGCCAGCAGCACGAGCGGGAGTGGTTATGAGCAGTTCTTC. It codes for CASSTSGSGYEQFF. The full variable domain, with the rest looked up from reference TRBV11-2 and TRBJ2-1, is EAGVAQSPRYKIIEKRQSVAFWCNPISGHATLYWYQQILGQGPKLLIQFQNNGVVDDSQLPKDRFSAERLKGVDSTLKIQPAKLEDSAVYLCASSTSGSGYEQFFGPGTRLTVL.

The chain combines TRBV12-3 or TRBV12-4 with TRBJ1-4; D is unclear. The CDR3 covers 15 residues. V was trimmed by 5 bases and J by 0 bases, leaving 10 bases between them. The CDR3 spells CASSLHSATNEKLFF. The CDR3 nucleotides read TGTGCCAGCAGTCTTCACAGTGCAACTAATGAAAAACTGTTTTTT.

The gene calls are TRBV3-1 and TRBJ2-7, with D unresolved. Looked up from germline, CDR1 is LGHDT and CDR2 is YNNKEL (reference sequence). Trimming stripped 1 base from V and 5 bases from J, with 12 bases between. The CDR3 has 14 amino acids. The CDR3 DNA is TGTGCCAGCAGCCAAGCTCTCTGGAAGGACGAGCAGTACTTC. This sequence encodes CASSQALWKDEQYF.

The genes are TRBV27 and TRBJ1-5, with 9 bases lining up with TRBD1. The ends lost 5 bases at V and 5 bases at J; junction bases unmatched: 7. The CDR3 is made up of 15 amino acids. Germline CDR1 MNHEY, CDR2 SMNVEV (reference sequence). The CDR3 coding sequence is TGTGCCAGCAGTCTGGGGACAGGGACCGATCAGCCCCAGCATTTT. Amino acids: CASSLGTGTDQPQHF.

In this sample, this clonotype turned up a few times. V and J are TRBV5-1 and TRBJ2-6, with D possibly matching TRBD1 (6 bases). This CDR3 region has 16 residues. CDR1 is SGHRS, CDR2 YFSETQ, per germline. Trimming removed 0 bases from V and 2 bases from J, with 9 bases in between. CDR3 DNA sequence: TGCGCCAGCAGCTTGGATTGGGGGCCTGGGGCCAACGTCCTGACTTTC. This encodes CASSLDWGPGANVLTF.

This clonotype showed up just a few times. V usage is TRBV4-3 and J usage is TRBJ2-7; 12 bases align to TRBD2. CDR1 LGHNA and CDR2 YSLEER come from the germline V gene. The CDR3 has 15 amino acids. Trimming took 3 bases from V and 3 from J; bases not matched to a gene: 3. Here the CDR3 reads CASSQATSGSYEQYF. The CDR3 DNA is TGCGCCAGCAGCCAGGCGACTAGCGGGAGCTACGAGCAGTACTTC.

The CDR3 is CASSFVLPHGELFF. CDR3 coding DNA: TGTGCCAGCAGTTTCGTGCTTCCTCACGGGGAGCTGTTTTTT. The chain joins TRBV27 to TRBJ2-2; D unresolved. Trimming pared 3 bases from V and 7 bases from J, leaving 12 bases between. Germline V gene data show CDR1 as MNHEY and CDR2 as SMNVEV (reference sequence). CDR3 length: 14 amino acids.

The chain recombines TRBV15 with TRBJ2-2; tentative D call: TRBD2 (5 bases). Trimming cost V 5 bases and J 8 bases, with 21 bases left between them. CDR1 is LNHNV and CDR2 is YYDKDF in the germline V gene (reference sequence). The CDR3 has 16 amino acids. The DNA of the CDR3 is TGTGCCACCAGCTCTACGCTTGCGGACTGGAGGGGGGAGCTGTTTTTT. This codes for CATSSTLADWRGELFF.

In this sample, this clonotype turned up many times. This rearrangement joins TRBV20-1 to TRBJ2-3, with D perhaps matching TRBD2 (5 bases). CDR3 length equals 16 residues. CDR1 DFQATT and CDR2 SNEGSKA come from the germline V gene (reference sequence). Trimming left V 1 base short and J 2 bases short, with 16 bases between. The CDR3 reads CSARAQRGATTDTQYF. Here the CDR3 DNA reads TGCAGTGCTAGAGCTCAACGGGGAGCTACCACAGATACGCAGTATTTT.

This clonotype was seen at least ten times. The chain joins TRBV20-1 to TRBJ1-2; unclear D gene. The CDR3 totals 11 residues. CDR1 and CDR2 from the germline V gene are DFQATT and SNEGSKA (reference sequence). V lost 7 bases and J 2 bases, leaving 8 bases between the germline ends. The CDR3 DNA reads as TGCAGTGTGCGCGGAAACTATGGCTACACCTTC. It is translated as CSVRGNYGYTF.

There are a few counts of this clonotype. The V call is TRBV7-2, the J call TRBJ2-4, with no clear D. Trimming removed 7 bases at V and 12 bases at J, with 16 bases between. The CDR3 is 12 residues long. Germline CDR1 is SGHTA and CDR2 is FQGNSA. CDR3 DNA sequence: TGTGCCAGCACCCCAATTGTGGGGTCTCAGTACTTC. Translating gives CASTPIVGSQYF.

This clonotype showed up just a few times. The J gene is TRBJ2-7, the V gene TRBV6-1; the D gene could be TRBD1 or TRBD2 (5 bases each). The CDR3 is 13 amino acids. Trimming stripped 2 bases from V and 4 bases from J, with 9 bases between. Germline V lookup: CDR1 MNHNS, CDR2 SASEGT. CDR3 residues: CASSEWGSYEQYF. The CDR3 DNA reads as TGTGCCAGCAGTGAATGGGGGTCTTACGAGCAGTACTTC.

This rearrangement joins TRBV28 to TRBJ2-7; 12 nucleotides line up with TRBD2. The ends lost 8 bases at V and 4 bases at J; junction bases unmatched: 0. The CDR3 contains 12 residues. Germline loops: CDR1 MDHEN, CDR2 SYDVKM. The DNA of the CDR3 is TGTGCCAGCGGGACTAGCGGGTACGAGCAGTACTTC. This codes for CASGTSGYEQYF. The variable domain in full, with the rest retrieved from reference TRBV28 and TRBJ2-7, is DVKVTQSSRYLVKRTGEKVFLECVQDMDHENMFWYRQDPGLGLRLIYFSYDVKMKEKGDIPEGYSVSREKKERFSLILESASTNQTSMYLCASGTSGYEQYFGPGTRLTVT.

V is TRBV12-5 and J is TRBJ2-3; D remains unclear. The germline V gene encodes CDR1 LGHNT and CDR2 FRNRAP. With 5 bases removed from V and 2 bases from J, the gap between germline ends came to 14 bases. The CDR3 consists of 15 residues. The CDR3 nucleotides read TGTGCTAGTGGTCTCCCCACGCTTGTCACAGATACGCAGTATTTT. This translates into CASGLPTLVTDTQYF. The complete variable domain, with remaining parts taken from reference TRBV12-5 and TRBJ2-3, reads DARVTQTPRHKVTEMGQEVTMRCQPILGHNTVFWYRQTMMQGLELLAYFRNRAPLDDSGMPKDRFSAEMPDATLATLKIQPSEPRDSAVYFCASGLPTLVTDTQYFGPGTRLTVL.

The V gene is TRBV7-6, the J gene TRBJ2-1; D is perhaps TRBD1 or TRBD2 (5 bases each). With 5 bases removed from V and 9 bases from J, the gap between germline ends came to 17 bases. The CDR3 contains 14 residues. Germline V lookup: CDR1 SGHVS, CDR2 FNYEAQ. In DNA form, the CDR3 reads TGTGCCAGCAGCCCAGTACGGGGACGGGCTGAGCAGTTCTTC. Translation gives CASSPVRGRAEQFF.

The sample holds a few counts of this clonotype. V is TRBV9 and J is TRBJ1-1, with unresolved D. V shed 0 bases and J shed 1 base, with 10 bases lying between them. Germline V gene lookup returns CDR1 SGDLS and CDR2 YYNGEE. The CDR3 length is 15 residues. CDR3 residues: CASSVARVPNTEAFF. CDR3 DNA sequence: TGTGCCAGCAGCGTAGCTCGGGTCCCGAACACTGAAGCTTTCTTT.

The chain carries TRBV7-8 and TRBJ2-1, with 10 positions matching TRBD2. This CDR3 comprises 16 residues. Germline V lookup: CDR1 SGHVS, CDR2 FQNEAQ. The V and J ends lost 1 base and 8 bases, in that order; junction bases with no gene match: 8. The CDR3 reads CASSLDPAGGPHEQFF. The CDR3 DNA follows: TGTGCCAGCAGCTTAGATCCAGCGGGAGGGCCCCATGAGCAGTTCTTC.

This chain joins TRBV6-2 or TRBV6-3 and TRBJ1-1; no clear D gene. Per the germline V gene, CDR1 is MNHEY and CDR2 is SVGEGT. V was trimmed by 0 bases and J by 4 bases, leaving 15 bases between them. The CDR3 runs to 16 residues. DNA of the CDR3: TGTGCCAGCAGTTACTCGAGGGTTGCGCGGGGCACTGAAGCTTTCTTT. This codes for CASSYSRVARGTEAFF.

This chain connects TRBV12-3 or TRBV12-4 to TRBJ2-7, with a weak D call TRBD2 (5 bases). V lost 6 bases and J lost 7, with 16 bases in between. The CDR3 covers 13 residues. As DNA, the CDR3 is TGTGCCAGCAGGAAGAGGGATTTGGGGGAGCAGTACTTC. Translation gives CASRKRDLGEQYF.

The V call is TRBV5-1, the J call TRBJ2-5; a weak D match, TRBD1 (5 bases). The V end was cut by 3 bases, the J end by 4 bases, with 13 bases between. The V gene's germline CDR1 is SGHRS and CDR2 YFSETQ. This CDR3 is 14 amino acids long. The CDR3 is CASSSYTGLETQYF. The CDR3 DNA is TGCGCCAGCAGCTCCTATACAGGATTAGAGACCCAGTACTTC.

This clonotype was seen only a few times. CDR3 sequence: CSARDRRDYGYTF. The CDR3 DNA reads TGCAGTGCTAGAGATCGGAGGGACTATGGCTACACCTTC. The V and J genes are TRBV20-1 and TRBJ1-2; D is unclear. This CDR3 comprises 13 residues. Germline V CDR1 and CDR2: DFQATT, SNEGSKA (reference sequence). V shed 0 bases and J shed 3 bases, with 8 bases lying between them.